The 3 T cell receptor beta chains in this list originate from one sample, sequenced in a study of blood T cell repertoires in COVID-19 (TCRdb year 2020). Receptors were amplified or captured by the immunoSEQ multiplex PCR assay. TCRdb took over this immuneACCESS table, retaining in-frame rearrangements with V and J assigned. Such tables are incomplete; in checked studies, under half of the missing clones stem from an unresolved V gene, and the remainder is unexplained. Here the sample has about 140,000 clones; 65% to 80% occur a single time. Approximately 3.6% of the sample is taken by the ten largest. The sequenced sample consisted of peripheral blood. The receptors stem from a man aged 55 to 70 with acute or convalescent COVID-19.

The V gene is TRBV30, the J gene TRBJ2-2; 8 bases align to TRBD1. The CDR3 covers 16 residues. J was trimmed by 7 bases and V by 5 bases; bases with no gene match: 15. Per the germline V gene, CDR1 is GTSNPN and CDR2 is SVGIG (reference sequence). The CDR3 spells CAWCSNFRGLSGELFF. The DNA for the CDR3 is TGTGCCTGGTGCTCGAACTTCAGGGGGCTTAGCGGGGAGCTGTTTTTT.

This clone appeared a single time. V gene TRBV3-1 (or the pseudogene TRBV3-2) combines with J gene TRBJ1-5, with unresolved D. This CDR3 is built from 15 residues. Germline V lookup: CDR1 LGHDT, CDR2 YNNKEL (reference sequence). V lost 3 bases and J lost 2, with 11 bases in between. CDR3 loop: CASSQGGGGNQPQHF. In DNA form, the CDR3 reads TGTGCCAGCAGCCAGGGAGGCGGCGGCAATCAGCCCCAGCATTTT.

This rearrangement joins TRBV5-1 to TRBJ2-5, with D unresolved. The V end was cut by 0 bases, the J end by 2 bases, with 8 bases between. The CDR3 sequence is 14 residues long. Germline V gene data show CDR1 as SGHRS and CDR2 as YFSETQ. The DNA of the CDR3 is TGCGCCAGCAGCTTGGTTCCGGGTCAAGAGACCCAGTACTTC. As protein: CASSLVPGQETQYF.